This TCR beta chain was captured by sequencing in a study of T cells expressing NK-cell markers. Background on the study: Most of the eight sequenced donors tested HCMV-seropositive; one tested seronegative.

Remarks on this clonotype: The antigen remains undetermined.

Synthesis of TCR beta cDNA relied on 5'RACE template switching carrying UMIs. Reprocessing the 5' RACE reads, TCRdb reports a single entry for every CDR3 protein and omits DNA. This table holds more than 120,000 distinct CDR3 sequences. The study's findings and limits: NKG2C+ dominant clonotypes from several donors made up about 1.0-8% of CD8+ T cells. The same clonotypes also predominated in the CD3+CD56-NKG2C+ fraction of several donors.

The CDR3 sequence is 15 residues long. In germline, CDR1 is SEHNR, CDR2 FQNEAQ (reference sequence). The genes are TRBV7-9 and TRBJ2-1; TCRdb's D call of TRBD2 is untestable without DNA. Sequencing used blood T cells: a sorted CD56 or NKG2C T cell subset, CD4+ or CD8+ T cells, or bulk PBMC T cells (not recorded which). The receptor was derived from a man younger than 35 in good health. The CDR3 sequence: CASSPWGEGRNEQFF.